One and the same sample provided the 29 T cell receptor beta chains below, sequenced in a study of shared clonotypes between healthy human individuals. Profiled with immunoSEQ multiplex PCR; TCRdb holds only in-frame clones, not every one. Of about 1 million clones listed, 65% to 80% are singletons. Sequenced material: memory CD4+ T cells sorted from blood. As to subset: CD45RA-negative fraction. Receptors were obtained from a man aged 18 to 30 in good health.

This clone was seen a few times. The V gene is TRBV7-9, the J gene TRBJ1-5; D gene ambiguous. There are 14 residues in the CDR3. Trimming removed 7 bases from V and 0 bases from J, with 10 bases in between. Germline CDR1 SEHNR, CDR2 FQNEAQ (reference sequence). The CDR3 DNA reads TGTGCCAGCACCCGCGGAAATAGCAATCAGCCCCAGCATTTT. This translates into CASTRGNSNQPQHF. The variable domain in full, with the rest retrieved from reference TRBV7-9 and TRBJ1-5, is DTGVSQNPRHKITKRGQNVTFRCDPISEHNRLYWYRQTLGQGPEFLTYFQNEAQLEKSRLLSDRFSAERPKGSFSTLEIQRTEQGDSAMYLCASTRGNSNQPQHFGDGTRLSIL.

On this clone: Within the sample, other DNA sequences also encode this same CDR3. The rearrangement uses TRBV11-2 and TRBJ2-7; no firm D call. V shed 5 bases and J shed 0 bases, with 5 bases lying between them. The length of the CDR3 is 12 residues. The V gene's germline CDR1 is SGHAT and CDR2 FQNNGV. The CDR3 sequence: CASSLSSYEQYF. The DNA for the CDR3 is TGTGCCAGCAGCCTTAGCTCCTACGAGCAGTACTTC. Full variable domain (missing parts from reference TRBV11-2 and TRBJ2-7): EAGVAQSPRYKIIEKRQSVAFWCNPISGHATLYWYQQILGQGPKLLIQFQNNGVVDDSQLPKDRFSAERLKGVDSTLKIQPAKLEDSAVYLCASSLSSYEQYFGPGTRLTVT.

The chain recombines TRBV2 with TRBJ2-1; no reliable D call. V lost 8 bases, J lost 3 bases, and 17 bases lay in between. The germline V gene encodes CDR1 SNHLY and CDR2 FYNNEI. CDR3 length equals 15 residues. The CDR3 spells CASLRPERVYNEQFF. The CDR3 DNA is TGTGCCAGCCTCCGGCCCGAAAGGGTCTACAATGAGCAGTTCTTC.

The sample holds one count of this clone. J is TRBJ1-2 and V is TRBV30, with 9 bases matching TRBD1. The ends lost 3 bases at V and 3 bases at J; junction bases unmatched: 11. Germline-derived CDR1 and CDR2 are GTSNPN and SVGIG (reference sequence). The CDR3 is made up of 16 amino acids. The CDR3 spells CAWSSGQGGSYYGYTF. The CDR3 nucleotides read TGTGCCTGGAGCTCGGGACAGGGAGGTAGTTACTATGGCTACACCTTC.

DNA for the CDR3: TGCGCCAGCAGCCAAGAAGCGGGAGGCAGCACAGATACGCAGTATTTT. This sequence encodes CASSQEAGGSTDTQYF. The chain recombines TRBV4-3 with TRBJ2-3, with TRBD2 matching over 9 bases. Trimming took 0 bases from V and 0 from J; bases not matched to a gene: 1. CDR1 and CDR2 from the germline V gene are LGHNA and YSLEER. The length of the CDR3 is 16 residues.

This rearrangement joins TRBV7-3 to TRBJ2-1; D is unresolved. The CDR3 runs to 15 residues. Trimming shortened V by 5 bases and J by 8 bases, and 19 bases separated the two germline ends. The germline V gene has CDR1 SGHTA and CDR2 FQGTGA. The CDR3 reads CASSPNPNSRDEQFF. The CDR3 DNA follows: TGTGCCAGCAGCCCCAACCCCAACAGTCGGGATGAGCAGTTCTTC.

The sample holds a few counts of this clone. Different DNA sequences within this sample yield the same CDR3. This chain uses TRBV27 with TRBJ1-4; D is ambiguous. The germline gives CDR1 MNHEY, CDR2 SMNVEV (reference sequence). Deletions cut 3 bases from V and 3 bases from J, with 8 bases between. The CDR3 consists of 14 residues. The CDR3: CASSFGQANEKLFF. CDR3 sequence (DNA): TGTGCCAGCAGTTTCGGGCAGGCTAATGAAAAACTGTTTTTT.

This clone was counted a few times. The V gene is TRBV18, the J gene TRBJ1-5; D may be TRBD1 (6 bases). Germline lookup yields CDR1 KGHSH and CDR2 LQKENI. V lost 4 bases, J lost 4 bases, and 11 bases lay in between. The CDR3 totals 14 residues. CDR3 region: CASSLGQPNQPQHF. The CDR3 DNA sequence: TGTGCCAGCTCACTAGGACAGCCTAATCAGCCCCAGCATTTT.

The CDR3 DNA reads TGCGCCAGCAGTGAGTCAGGGGGCTGGAATCAGCCCCAGCATTTT. It is translated as CASSESGGWNQPQHF. The genes are TRBV10-2 and TRBJ1-5, with 7 bases matching TRBD1. V dropped 0 bases and J dropped 4; count of bases not matched to a gene: 3. This CDR3 region has 15 residues. Germline-derived CDR1 and CDR2 are WSHSY and SAAADI.

There are a few counts of this clone. V is TRBV10-2 and J is TRBJ2-5; TRBD1 matches 10 bases. Germline CDR1 WSHSY, CDR2 SAAADI. The CDR3 contains 14 residues. V trimming: 6 bases; J trimming: 4 bases; junction bases outside the gene matches: 5. Here the CDR3 reads CASSGQGVGETQYF. The CDR3 DNA reads TGCGCCAGCAGCGGACAGGGGGTCGGAGAGACCCAGTACTTC.

The V and J genes are TRBV5-1 and TRBJ2-7, with D tentatively TRBD2 (6 bases). The V gene lost 4 bases and the J gene lost 0 bases, with 14 bases spanning the gap. Germline CDR1 SGHRS, CDR2 YFSETQ. The CDR3 has 15 residues. The CDR3 sequence is CASSPDTSYSYEQYF. Here the CDR3 DNA reads TGCGCCAGCAGCCCGGACACTAGCTACTCCTACGAGCAGTACTTC.

This clone was observed once. The junction does not match germline at one end; this may be a read error. This chain joins TRBV5-1 and TRBJ2-1; tentatively, D is TRBD2 (6 bases). The germline gives CDR1 SGHRS, CDR2 YFSETQ. CDR3 size: 13 residues. In DNA form, the CDR3 reads TGCGCCAGCAGCTTGGATTGGGACTCCGGACTGGTCTTC. It encodes CASSLDWDSGLVF.

The chain has TRBV7-2 and TRBJ1-1; D may be TRBD1 (6 bases). Germline CDR1 reads SGHTA; CDR2 reads FQGNSA. The ends were cut back, 6 bases at V and 1 base at J, with 15 bases in the middle. The CDR3 runs 15 residues. The CDR3 sequence: CASSPKKTGNTEAFF. DNA of the CDR3: TGTGCCAGCAGTCCTAAGAAGACAGGGAACACTGAAGCTTTCTTT.

V usage is TRBV5-4 and J usage is TRBJ2-1, with 11 bases identical to TRBD1. Germline CDR1 is SGHNT and CDR2 is YYREEE (reference sequence). With 3 bases clipped from V and 9 bases from J, the junction kept 8 bases outside the gene matches. The CDR3 loop spans 15 amino acids. The CDR3: CASSSRDRGGVEQFF. The CDR3 DNA reads TGTGCCAGCAGCTCCCGGGACAGGGGGGGAGTTGAGCAGTTCTTC.

Note on this clone: Other nucleotide sequences from this sample produce the same CDR3. The chain has TRBV29-1 and TRBJ1-1; D remains unclear. The CDR3 consists of 11 residues. With 4 bases removed from V and 1 base from J, the gap between germline ends came to 4 bases. Germline CDR1 SQVTM, CDR2 ANQGSEA. The CDR3 here is CSVVKNTEAFF. The CDR3 coding sequence is TGCAGCGTTGTCAAGAACACTGAAGCTTTCTTT.

The chain couples TRBV11-2 to TRBJ2-5; D remains unclear. Germline CDR1 SGHAT, CDR2 FQNNGV. The CDR3 is 13 residues long. V was cut by 6 bases and J by 4 bases, with 12 bases left in between. DNA for the CDR3: TGTGCCAGCAGTTGGGCCCCCGGAGAGACCCAGTACTTC. The encoded protein is CASSWAPGETQYF.

This clone was observed a handful of times. V is TRBV6-6 and J is TRBJ1-1; possible D gene TRBD1, 5 bases. Germline V gives CDR1 MNHNY, CDR2 SVGAGI (reference sequence). The CDR3 is 14 amino acids. V was pared by 5 bases and J by 0 bases, with 10 bases between. The CDR3 DNA sequence: TGTGCCAGCAGTGGGCAGGGTTTGAACACTGAAGCTTTCTTT. It yields the protein CASSGQGLNTEAFF.

Only a few counts were recorded for this clone. The V and J genes are TRBV18 and TRBJ1-2; the D gene is possibly TRBD1 (5 bases). This CDR3 region has 14 residues. Trimming cost V 6 bases and J 4 bases, with 15 bases left between them. Germline V gives CDR1 KGHSH, CDR2 LQKENI. CDR3: CASSLGGTGYGYTF. In DNA, the CDR3 is TGTGCCAGCTCCCTTGGAGGGACGGGCTATGGCTACACCTTC.

This clone was counted a few times. The chain combines TRBV4-1 with TRBJ2-2; D perhaps matches TRBD1 (5 bases). Trimming pared 3 bases from V and 3 bases from J, leaving 20 bases between. Germline values: CDR1 MGHRA, CDR2 YSYEKL. The CDR3 totals 18 residues. The CDR3 here is CASSHPRAGRFDTGELFF. DNA of the CDR3: TGCGCCAGCAGCCACCCCAGGGCAGGTCGGTTCGACACCGGGGAGCTGTTTTTT.

The chain has TRBV5-1 and TRBJ2-1; 7 nucleotides align to TRBD1. Germline V gene sequence: CDR1 SGHRS, CDR2 YFSETQ. V lost 2 bases and J lost 4; bases outside the gene matches: 6. There are 15 residues in the CDR3. In DNA form, the CDR3 reads TGCGCCAGCAGCTTTCTCGGGACAGAATACAATGAGCAGTTCTTC. Encoded protein: CASSFLGTEYNEQFF.

This clone appeared once. This sample includes further DNA sequences coding for the same CDR3. The J gene is TRBJ2-5, the V gene TRBV28, with D uncertain. The CDR3 length is 12 residues. Germline V lookup: CDR1 MDHEN, CDR2 SYDVKM. Trimming stripped 2 bases from V and 5 bases from J, with 6 bases between. The CDR3 here is CASSLGLETQYF. CDR3 DNA sequence: TGTGCCAGCAGTTTAGGGCTTGAGACCCAGTACTTC.

V gene TRBV5-6 combines with J gene TRBJ1-2; D is unclear. The CDR3 consists of 16 residues. Germline V gives CDR1 SGHDT, CDR2 YYEEEE. V lost 4 bases and J lost 4, with 20 bases in between. CDR3 sequence (DNA): TGTGCCAGCAGCGTACGATCGGGAGATTTGGTCTATGGCTACACCTTC. Amino acids: CASSVRSGDLVYGYTF. The entire variable domain, with the rest obtained from reference TRBV5-6 and TRBJ1-2, is as follows: DAGVTQSPTHLIKTRGQQVTLRCSPKSGHDTVSWYQQALGQGPQFIFQYYEEEERQRGNFPDRFSGHQFPNYSSELNVNALLLGDSALYLCASSVRSGDLVYGYTFGSGTRLTVV.

The chain employs TRBV9 and TRBJ2-5, with TRBD1 identical over 8 bases. Germline CDR1 is SGDLS and CDR2 is YYNGEE. This CDR3 spans 14 amino acids. The ends lost 3 bases at V and 5 bases at J; junction bases unmatched: 6. CDR3 region: CASSAPGGGETQYF. CDR3 nucleotides: TGTGCCAGCAGCGCCCCAGGGGGCGGGGAGACCCAGTACTTC.

The rearrangement uses TRBV5-1 and TRBJ2-7; 8 nucleotides align to TRBD2. CDR3 length equals 15 residues. Germline CDR1 is SGHRS and CDR2 is YFSETQ. After removal of 0 bases from V and 2 bases from J, the junction contained 4 bases not matched to a gene. CDR3 amino acids: CASSLEFSGAYEQYF. CDR3 nucleotides: TGCGCCAGCAGCTTGGAGTTTAGCGGGGCCTACGAGCAGTACTTC.

This clone was found a few times. J is TRBJ1-2 and V is TRBV5-4; D is uncertain. Trimming removed 4 bases from V and 8 bases from J, with 27 bases in between. CDR3 length: 17 residues. The V gene's germline CDR1 is SGHNT and CDR2 YYREEE (reference sequence). The CDR3 bases are TGTGCCAGCAGCCCCGGGCTGCTGGGGAGCCGTGGTGGAGGCTACACCTTC. This sequence encodes CASSPGLLGSRGGGYTF.

The rearrangement joins TRBV9 to TRBJ2-7; the D is unclear. This CDR3 has 13 residues. Germline V gene data show CDR1 as SGDLS and CDR2 as YYNGEE. V was cut by 0 bases and J by 3 bases, with 7 bases left in between. The CDR3 loop reads CASSVAPFYEQYF. CDR3 bases: TGTGCCAGCAGCGTAGCCCCCTTCTACGAGCAGTACTTC.

This clone was recorded only once. The chain carries TRBV14 and TRBJ1-6, with 8 bases fitting TRBD1. CDR1 and CDR2 (germline): SGHDN, FVKESK. The CDR3 length is 15 residues. With 4 bases clipped from V and 7 bases from J, the junction kept 6 bases outside the gene matches. The CDR3 protein is CASSLQTGANSPLHF. The CDR3 DNA follows: TGTGCCAGCAGCCTTCAGACAGGGGCGAATTCACCCCTCCACTTT.

V usage is TRBV7-2 and J usage is TRBJ1-2; D remains unclear. Germline loops: CDR1 SGHTA, CDR2 FQGNSA. The CDR3 loop spans 14 amino acids. Trimming stripped 5 bases from V and 8 bases from J, with 18 bases between. This CDR3 is CASSPAGAPRGYTF. Written as DNA, the CDR3 is TGTGCCAGCAGCCCGGCGGGTGCTCCTAGAGGCTACACCTTC.

The chain combines TRBV7-9 with TRBJ2-7, with D possibly TRBD2 on 7 matching bases. Germline CDR1 reads SEHNR; CDR2 reads FQNEAQ (reference sequence). This CDR3 is 18 amino acids long. V lost 1 base, J lost 6 bases, and 25 bases lay in between. The chain's CDR3 is CASSLEGHPRGGAGEQYF. The CDR3 DNA reads TGTGCCAGCAGCTTAGAAGGCCACCCGAGGGGGGGTGCGGGCGAGCAGTACTTC.